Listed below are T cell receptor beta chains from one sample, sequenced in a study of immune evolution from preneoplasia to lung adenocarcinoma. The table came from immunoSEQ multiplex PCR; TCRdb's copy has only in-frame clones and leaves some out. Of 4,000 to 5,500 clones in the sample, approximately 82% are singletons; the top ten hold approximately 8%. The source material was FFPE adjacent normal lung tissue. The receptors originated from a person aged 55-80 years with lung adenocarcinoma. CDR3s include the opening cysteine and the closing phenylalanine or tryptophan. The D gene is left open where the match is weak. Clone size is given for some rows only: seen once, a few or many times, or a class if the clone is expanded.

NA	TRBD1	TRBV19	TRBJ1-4	CASSSQGARGEKLFF	TGTGCCAGTAGTAGCCAGGGGGCGAGGGGAGAAAAACTGTTTTTT
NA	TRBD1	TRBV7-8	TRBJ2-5	CASSQSTGQETQYF	TGTGCCAGCAGCCAATCGACAGGGCAAGAGACCCAGTACTTC
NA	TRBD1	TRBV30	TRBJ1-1	CAWSAPGQRVGAFF	TGTGCCTGGAGTGCCCCGGGACAGAGGGTAGGAGCTTTCTTT
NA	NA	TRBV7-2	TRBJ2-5	CASSLVVRETQYF	TGTGCCAGCAGCTTAGTTGTGAGAGAGACCCAGTACTTC
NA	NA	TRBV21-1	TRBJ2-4	CASSKEIAKNIQYF	TGTGCCAGCAGCAAAGAAATAGCCAAAAACATTCAGTACTTC
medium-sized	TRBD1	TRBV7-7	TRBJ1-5	CASSLYTPLDRGDQPQHF	TGTGCTAGCAGCTTATATACCCCCCTGGACAGGGGGGATCAGCCCCAGCATTTT
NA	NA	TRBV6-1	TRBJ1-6	CASSDPGAPLHF	TGTGCCAGCAGTGATCCGGGTGCACCCCTCCACTTT
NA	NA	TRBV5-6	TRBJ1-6	CASSLRRRSNSPLHF	TGTGCCAGCAGCTTGAGACGGAGGAGTAATTCACCCCTCCACTTT
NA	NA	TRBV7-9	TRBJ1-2	CASSLSGSGYTF	TGTGCCAGCAGCTTGTCAGGGAGTGGCTACACCTTC
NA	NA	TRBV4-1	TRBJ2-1	CASSQENNEQFF	TGCGCCAGCAGCCAAGAAAACAATGAGCAGTTCTTC
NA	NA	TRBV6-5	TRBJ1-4	CASSFRLNEKLFF	TGTGCCAGCAGTTTCCGTCTTAATGAAAAACTGTTTTTT
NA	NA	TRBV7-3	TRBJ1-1	CASSLTWSEGTEAFF	TGTGCCAGCAGCTTAACATGGTCGGAGGGCACTGAAGCTTTCTTT
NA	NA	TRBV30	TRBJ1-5	CAWSVFLGNQPQHF	TGTGCCTGGAGTGTTTTTCTGGGGAATCAGCCCCAGCATTTT
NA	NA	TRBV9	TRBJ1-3	CASSVELWADSGNTIYF	TGTGCCAGCAGCGTAGAATTATGGGCGGACTCTGGAAACACCATATATTTT
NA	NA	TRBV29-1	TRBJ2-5	CSVQFGVTPLETQYF	TGCAGCGTCCAATTCGGAGTCACCCCCCTGGAGACCCAGTACTTC
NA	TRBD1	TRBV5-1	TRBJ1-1	CASSLGTGRLGNTEAFF	TGCGCCAGCAGCCTCGGGACAGGGAGGCTTGGGAACACTGAAGCTTTCTTT
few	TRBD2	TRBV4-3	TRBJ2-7	CASSQDAGLVYEQYF	TGCGCCAGCAGCCAAGATGCAGGACTAGTATACGAGCAGTACTTC
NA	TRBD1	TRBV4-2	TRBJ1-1	CASSLQGGNTEAFF	TGTGCCAGCAGCCTACAGGGGGGAAACACTGAAGCTTTCTTT
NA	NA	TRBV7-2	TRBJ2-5	CASSPQAQETQYF	TGTGCCAGCAGCCCGCAGGCCCAAGAGACCCAGTACTTC
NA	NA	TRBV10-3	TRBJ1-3	CAISESNKGGSGNTIYF	TGTGCCATCAGTGAGTCGAATAAGGGGGGATCTGGAAACACCATATATTTT
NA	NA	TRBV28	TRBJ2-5	CASRILPGLQETQYF	TGTGCCAGCAGAATTTTACCGGGGCTCCAAGAGACCCAGTACTTC
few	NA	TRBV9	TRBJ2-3	CASKTSWSTDTQYF	TGTGCCAGCAAGACTAGTTGGAGCACAGATACGCAGTATTTT
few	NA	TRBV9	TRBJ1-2	CASSVVGGYGYTF	TGTGCCAGCAGCGTAGTGGGGGGCTATGGCTACACCTTC
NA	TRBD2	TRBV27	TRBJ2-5	CASSGYYSGGTRETQYF	TGTGCCAGCAGTGGATACTATAGCGGGGGTACTCGCGAGACCCAGTACTTC
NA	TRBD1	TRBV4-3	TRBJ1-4	CASSHGTGANEKLFF	TGCGCCAGCAGCCATGGGACAGGGGCTAATGAAAAACTGTTTTTT
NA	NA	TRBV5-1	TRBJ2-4	CASSWGGAGNIQYF	TGCGCCAGCAGCTGGGGGGGGGCCGGGAACATTCAGTACTTC
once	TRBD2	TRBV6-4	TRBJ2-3	CASSVGTSGSDTQYF	TGTGCCAGCAGTGTCGGGACTAGCGGGTCTGATACGCAGTATTTT
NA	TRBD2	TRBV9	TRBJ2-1	CASSRRGVYEQFF	TGTGCCAGCAGCAGGCGGGGGGTATATGAGCAGTTCTTC
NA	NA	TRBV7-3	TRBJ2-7	CASSHSPGDEQYF	TGTGCCAGCAGCCACTCCCCCGGAGACGAGCAGTACTTC
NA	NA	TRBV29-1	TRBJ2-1	CSVLGTGSSYNEQFF	TGCAGCGTTTTAGGGACGGGGAGCTCCTACAATGAGCAGTTCTTC
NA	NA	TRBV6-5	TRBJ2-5	CASSYRGWETQYF	TGTGCCAGCAGTTACCGGGGATGGGAGACCCAGTACTTC
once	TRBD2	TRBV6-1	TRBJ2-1	CASRRTSGVNNEQFF	TGTGCCAGCAGACGGACTAGCGGGGTAAACAATGAGCAGTTCTTC
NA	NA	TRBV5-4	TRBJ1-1	CASSLTQGANTEAFF	TGTGCCAGCAGCTTGACACAGGGAGCGAACACTGAAGCTTTCTTT
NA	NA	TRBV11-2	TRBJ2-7	CASSLERGNEQYF	TGTGCCAGCAGCTTAGAGAGGGGAAACGAGCAGTACTTC
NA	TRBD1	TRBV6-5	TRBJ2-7	CASSRDRDAYEQYF	TGTGCCAGCAGCCGTGACAGGGACGCCTACGAGCAGTACTTC
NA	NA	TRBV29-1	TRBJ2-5	CSVAGGQPQETQYF	TGCAGCGTCGCCGGAGGCCAACCCCAAGAGACCCAGTACTTC
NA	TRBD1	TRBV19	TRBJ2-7	CASSIPRGDRDSYEQYF	TGTGCCAGTAGTATCCCTCGAGGGGACAGGGACTCCTACGAGCAGTACTTC
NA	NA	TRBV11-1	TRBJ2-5	CASSRGLDQETQYF	TGTGCCAGCAGCCGAGGACTCGACCAAGAGACCCAGTACTTC
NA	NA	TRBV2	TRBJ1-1	CASSAGNTEAFF	TGTGCCAGCAGTGCCGGAAACACTGAAGCTTTCTTT
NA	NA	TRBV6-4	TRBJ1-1	CASSDGGRAEAFF	TGTGCCAGCAGTGACGGGGGGCGCGCTGAAGCTTTCTTT
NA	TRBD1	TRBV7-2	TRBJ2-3	CASSRDRGRWDTQYF	TGTGCCAGCAGCCGCGACAGGGGGCGCTGGGATACGCAGTATTTT
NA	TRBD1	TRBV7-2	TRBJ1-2	CASRLRSGTGGSYGYTF	TGTGCCAGCAGGTTGCGCTCTGGGACAGGGGGTAGCTATGGCTACACCTTC
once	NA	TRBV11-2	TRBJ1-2	CASSLVAGGRNGYTF	TGTGCCAGCAGCTTAGTTGCGGGGGGGCGCAATGGCTACACCTTC
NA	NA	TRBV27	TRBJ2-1	CASSLGVNNEQFF	TGTGCCAGCAGTTTAGGCGTCAACAATGAGCAGTTCTTC
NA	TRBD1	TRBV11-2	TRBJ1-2	CASSSTPGQGVEGYTF	TGTGCCAGCAGCTCGACCCCCGGACAGGGGGTCGAGGGCTACACCTTC
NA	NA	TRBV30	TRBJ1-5	CAWSRVLGQPQHF	TGTGCCTGGAGTCGGGTCCTTGGTCAGCCCCAGCATTTT
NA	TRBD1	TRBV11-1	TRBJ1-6	CASSFRTGASPLHF	TGTGCCAGCAGTTTCCGGACAGGGGCTTCACCCCTCCACTTT
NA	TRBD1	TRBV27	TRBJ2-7	CASSGTGGSGGAYEQYF	TGTGCCAGCTCCGGGACAGGGGGCTCGGGGGGGGCCTACGAGCAGTACTTC
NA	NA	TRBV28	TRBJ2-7	CASSLTGSTYEQYF	TGTGCCAGCAGCTTGACTGGCAGCACCTACGAGCAGTACTTC
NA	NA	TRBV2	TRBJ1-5	CASRVPPGPQHF	TGTGCCAGCCGGGTCCCGCCAGGGCCCCAGCATTTT
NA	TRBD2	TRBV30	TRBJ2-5	CAWSWGLAGVEETQYF	TGTGCCTGGAGTTGGGGACTAGCGGGGGTGGAAGAGACCCAGTACTTC
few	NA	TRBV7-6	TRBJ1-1	CASSLEAGTNTEAFF	TGTGCCAGCAGCTTAGAGGCGGGGACGAACACTGAAGCTTTCTTT
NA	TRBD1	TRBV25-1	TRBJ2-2	CASSLFGTATGELFF	TGTGCCAGCAGCCTCTTCGGGACAGCGACCGGGGAGCTGTTTTTT
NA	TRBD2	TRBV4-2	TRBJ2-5	CASSLRLAGGLSQETQYF	TGTGCCAGCAGCCTTAGACTAGCGGGAGGACTGTCCCAAGAGACCCAGTACTTC